These 18 T cell receptor beta chains originate from one sample sequenced in a study of blood T cell repertoires in COVID-19. Produced via immunoSEQ multiplex PCR; TCRdb's table is partial and in-frame only. Of approximately 68,000 clones in the sample, 86% were seen once. The specimen was peripheral blood. These receptors were obtained from a man between 65 and 79 years old with active or convalescent COVID-19.

This rearrangement joins TRBV6-5 to TRBJ2-3, with 8 bases matching TRBD1. This CDR3 spans 15 amino acids. CDR1 is MNHEY, CDR2 SVGAGI, per germline. Trimming removed 2 bases from V and 8 bases from J; junction bases left unmatched: 9. CDR3 amino acids: CASSYPGQGKITQYF. CDR3 DNA: TGTGCCAGCAGTTACCCTGGACAGGGTAAAATTACGCAGTATTTT.

This chain uses TRBV10-3 with TRBJ2-5; D may be TRBD2 (6 bases). In germline, CDR1 is ENHRY, CDR2 SYGVKD. The germline V and J ends were trimmed by 10 bases and 12 bases, with 21 bases remaining between them. CDR3 length: 12 residues. CDR3 bases: TGTGCCACATCAAACGGGGAGGCGGAAAAGTACTTC. It translates to CATSNGEAEKYF.

The CDR3 DNA is TGCAGCGTTGGGGGAGGTCACAGGGGCACTGAGCAGTTCTTC. Encoded protein: CSVGGGHRGTEQFF. The rearrangement joins TRBV29-1 to TRBJ2-1, with D possibly matching TRBD1 (7 bases). CDR1 and CDR2 from the germline V gene are SQVTM and ANQGSEA. The CDR3 is 14 amino acids. V lost 4 bases, J lost 9 bases, and 19 bases lay in between.

The table lists this clone with a count of one. The J gene is TRBJ1-6, the V gene TRBV9; D unclear. There are 17 residues in the CDR3. CDR1 is SGDLS, CDR2 YYNGEE, per germline. Trimming removed 3 bases from V and 3 bases from J, with 16 bases in between. The CDR3 here is CASSGGLTGSYNSPLHF. Here the CDR3 DNA reads TGTGCCAGCAGCGGCGGTCTCACTGGGAGCTATAATTCACCCCTCCACTTT.

The chain couples TRBV19 to TRBJ2-3; TRBD2 matches at 8 bases. Germline V CDR1 and CDR2: LNHDA, SQIVND (reference sequence). This CDR3 is built from 18 residues. V was pared by 6 bases and J by 5 bases, with 19 bases of the junction left unmatched. The chain's CDR3 is CASRTGQGVAGGLDTQYF. The DNA of the CDR3 is TGTGCCAGTAGAACAGGACAAGGGGTGGCGGGAGGATTAGATACGCAGTATTTT.

The chain has TRBV19 and TRBJ1-6; D might be TRBD1 (5 bases). Germline loops: CDR1 LNHDA, CDR2 SQIVND (reference sequence). V gave up 8 bases and J gave up 8 bases, with 19 bases separating them. The CDR3 spans 15 residues. DNA of the CDR3: TGTGCCAGTGCGGACATGATCAGCCGACATTCACCCCTCCACTTT. This codes for CASADMISRHSPLHF.

The gene calls are TRBV18 and TRBJ2-1; D unclear. With 3 bases removed from V and 15 bases from J, the gap between germline ends came to 15 bases. Per germline, CDR1 KGHSH and CDR2 LQKENI. CDR3 size: 12 residues. CDR3 coding DNA: TGTGCCAGCTCACCCCGAGGAGACGAAATGTTCTTC. Its translation: CASSPRGDEMFF.

The gene calls are TRBV18 and TRBJ2-7; 7 nucleotides agree with TRBD2. V shed 2 bases and J 5 bases; nucleotides not matched to a gene: 6. The CDR3 has 14 residues. The germline CDR1 and CDR2 sequences are KGHSH and LQKENI. CDR3 nucleotides: TGTGCCAGCTCACCATCGGGGGGATGGGACGAGCAGTACTTC. It encodes CASSPSGGWDEQYF.

The chain carries TRBV16 and TRBJ1-6; TRBD1 matches at 10 bases. With V trimmed by 4 bases and J by 9 bases, 3 bases remained unmatched. The CDR3 totals 14 residues. Germline CDR1 KGHSY, CDR2 FQNENV. Here the CDR3 DNA reads TGTGCCAGCAGCCCGACAGGGGGCAGTTCACCCCTCCACTTT. Translated: CASSPTGGSSPLHF.

The chain combines TRBV5-5 with TRBJ2-7, with 9 bases aligning to TRBD1. Germline values: CDR1 SGHKS, CDR2 YYEKEE (reference sequence). The junction had 14 bases not matched to a gene; V was cut back by 3 bases and J by 4 bases. The CDR3 is made up of 17 amino acids. The CDR3 nucleotides are TGTGCCAGCAGCTCAACCTACCGGGACAGGGTGGTGTACGAGCAGTACTTC. Translated, it gives CASSSTYRDRVVYEQYF.

This chain uses TRBV14 with TRBJ2-7, with 9 bases lining up with TRBD2. The CDR3 loop spans 15 amino acids. V dropped 3 bases and J dropped 5; count of bases not matched to a gene: 8. Germline CDR1 is SGHDN and CDR2 is FVKESK. The CDR3 sequence: CASSQGSGRNNEQYF. The CDR3 coding sequence is TGTGCCAGCAGCCAGGGTAGCGGGAGAAACAACGAGCAGTACTTC.

The chain has TRBV5-1 and TRBJ1-1, with unresolved D. V lost 4 bases and J lost 0, with 7 bases in between. Germline V gives CDR1 SGHRS, CDR2 YFSETQ. This CDR3 spans 13 amino acids. The CDR3 bases are TGCGCCAGCAGCCGGGGAATGAACACTGAAGCTTTCTTT. It translates to CASSRGMNTEAFF.

This chain joins TRBV11-3 and TRBJ2-1; no reliable D call. V was shortened by 0 bases and J by 10 bases, with 4 bases between the two germline ends. Germline lookup yields CDR1 SGHNT and CDR2 YENEEA. This CDR3 contains 11 residues. The CDR3 DNA sequence: TGTGCCAGCAGCTTAGATGAGGAGCAGTTCTTC. Encoded protein: CASSLDEEQFF.

The chain is built from TRBV7-8 and TRBJ1-2, with 8 bases that match TRBD1. The CDR3 is 15 amino acids. Germline CDR1 SGHVS, CDR2 FQNEAQ. With V trimmed by 5 bases and J by 4 bases, 9 bases remained unmatched. CDR3 DNA sequence: TGTGCCAGCAGCGCACCCCCAGGGGGCGGCTATGGCTACACCTTC. It specifies CASSAPPGGGYGYTF.

The chain couples TRBV5-5 to TRBJ2-2; 8 bases align to TRBD1. J was trimmed by 8 bases and V by 4 bases; bases with no gene match: 10. This CDR3 has 15 residues. From germline, CDR1 is SGHKS and CDR2 YYEKEE (reference sequence). This CDR3 reads CASSLGTGPTGELFF. The CDR3, as DNA: TGTGCCAGCAGCCTCGGGACAGGCCCGACGGGGGAGCTGTTTTTT.

V and J are TRBV28 and TRBJ1-5; 8 positions match TRBD1. The CDR3 is made up of 15 amino acids. With V trimmed by 4 bases and J by 7 bases, 9 bases remained unmatched. From germline, CDR1 is MDHEN and CDR2 SYDVKM. CDR3 amino acids: CASSSTQGARQPQHF. As DNA, the CDR3 is TGTGCCAGCAGTTCAACGCAGGGGGCGAGACAGCCCCAGCATTTT.

The chain links TRBV3-1 (or the pseudogene TRBV3-2) to TRBJ1-3; D is undetermined. Trimming stripped 1 base from V and 1 base from J, with 8 bases between. The CDR3 length is 15 residues. Germline values: CDR1 LGHDT, CDR2 YNNKEL (reference sequence). DNA of the CDR3: TGTGCCAGCAGCCAAGGCAGGACTTCTGGAAACACCATATATTTT. Translating it yields CASSQGRTSGNTIYF.

The CDR3 nucleotides are TGTGCCAGCAGTCCTGGACTAGGGCGGACCTACGAGCAGTACTTC. Its protein is CASSPGLGRTYEQYF. The chain combines TRBV27 with TRBJ2-7, with 7 nucleotides matching TRBD2. The CDR3 runs to 15 residues. Losses at the gene ends were 5 bases for V and 2 bases for J; bases not matched to a gene: 9. Germline CDR1 MNHEY, CDR2 SMNVEV (reference sequence).